What follows are 14 T cell receptor beta chains derived from one specimen sequenced in a study of Ad26.COV2.S vaccination and SARS-CoV-2 variants. Clones were sequenced by immunoSEQ multiplex PCR, and TCRdb holds only the in-frame ones, with some missing. Of around 400,000 clones in the sample, 83% are singletons; the top ten hold roughly 7.4%. Treatment meaning: approximately 18 received Ad26.COV2.S at low or high dose, single or two shots; about five received placebo; per-sample allocation not given. On day 63 after the first injection, vaccine and placebo recipients gave samples. Sequences were derived from peripheral blood, sampled in a trial of Ad26.COV2.S vaccine versus placebo. The origin of the receptors is a person aged 18-60 years who received the Ad26.COV2.S COVID-19 vaccine or a placebo.

This rearrangement joins TRBV29-1 to TRBJ2-3; 9 nucleotides line up with TRBD1. This CDR3 has 13 residues. The germline V gene has CDR1 SQVTM and CDR2 ANQGSEA. The ends lost 7 bases at V and 3 bases at J; junction bases unmatched: 5. The CDR3 here is CSADRGGTDTQYF. The DNA for the CDR3 is TGCAGCGCGGACAGGGGAGGGACAGATACGCAGTATTTT.

The chain combines TRBV5-6 with TRBJ1-1; D perhaps matches TRBD1 (6 bases). The CDR3 sequence is 16 residues long. Trimming took 5 bases from V and 8 from J, leaving 25 bases between them. Per the germline V gene, CDR1 is SGHDT and CDR2 is YYEEEE. The CDR3 DNA is TGTGCCAGCAGTAGACAGGCGCTCCTGACATCAGGCGAAGCTTTCTTT. This codes for CASSRQALLTSGEAFF.

The rearrangement joins TRBV27 to TRBJ1-2; no definite D call. V lost 2 bases to trimming and J lost 8 bases, with 12 bases between them. Germline V CDR1 and CDR2: MNHEY, SMNVEV (reference sequence). The CDR3 consists of 13 residues. DNA for the CDR3: TGTGCCAGCAGTTTAGACCACCTGGGGGGCTACACCTTC. It is translated as CASSLDHLGGYTF.

The chain carries TRBV5-4 and TRBJ2-5, with a weak D call TRBD1 (5 bases). This CDR3 has 13 amino acids. Germline V gene sequence: CDR1 SGHNT, CDR2 YYREEE (reference sequence). Trimming shortened V by 4 bases and J by 2 bases, and 9 bases separated the two germline ends. The DNA of the CDR3 is TGTGCCAGCAGCGTGCCAGGGCAAGAGACCCAGTACTTC. This encodes CASSVPGQETQYF.

The genes are TRBV19 and TRBJ1-6; a weak D match, TRBD1 (6 bases). This CDR3 is 15 amino acids long. The germline V gene has CDR1 LNHDA and CDR2 SQIVND (reference sequence). V lost 10 bases to trimming and J lost 9 bases, with 22 bases between them. The CDR3, as DNA: TGTGCCACCCGCACCGGCGGGGGGCGAATTTCACCCCTCCACTTT. Residues: CATRTGGGRISPLHF. Complete variable domain (other parts from reference TRBV19 and TRBJ1-6): DGGITQSPKYLFRKEGQNVTLSCEQNLNHDAMYWYRQDPGQGLRLIYYSQIVNDFQKGDIAEGYSVSREKKESFPLTVTSAQKNPTAFYLCATRTGGGRISPLHFGNGTRLTVT.

The chain is built from TRBV4-1 and TRBJ1-2; 11 positions agree with TRBD1. Germline CDR1 reads MGHRA; CDR2 reads YSYEKL. The CDR3 is 17 amino acids. J gave up 2 bases and V 4 bases, and 9 bases lay outside the gene matches. The CDR3 sequence is CASSLIMGTGGNYGYTF. The CDR3, as DNA: TGCGCCAGCAGCCTTATCATGGGGACAGGGGGAAACTATGGCTACACCTTC.

This clone was recorded only once. The chain is built from TRBV11-2 and TRBJ2-3; D gene ambiguous. Trimming took off 5 bases at V and 8 bases at J, with 8 bases between the two ends. This CDR3 comprises 11 residues. The germline gives CDR1 SGHAT, CDR2 FQNNGV. The CDR3 DNA follows: TGTGCCAGCAGCGAGCAGGTTACGCAGTATTTT. Amino acid sequence: CASSEQVTQYF.

A word on this clone: Within the sample, other DNA sequences also encode this same CDR3. The V and J genes are TRBV9 and TRBJ2-1; D uncertain. The CDR3 is 15 amino acids. CDR1 is SGDLS, CDR2 YYNGEE, per germline. Trimming removed 0 bases at V and 0 bases at J, with 7 bases between. CDR3 sequence (DNA): TGTGCCAGCAGCGTAGGAGTCAGCTCCTACAATGAGCAGTTCTTC. Translated: CASSVGVSSYNEQFF. The entire variable domain, with the rest obtained from reference TRBV9 and TRBJ2-1, is as follows: DSGVTQTPKHLITATGQRVTLRCSPRSGDLSVYWYQQSLDQGLQFLIQYYNGEERAKGNILERFSAQQFPDLHSELNLSSLELGDSALYFCASSVGVSSYNEQFFGPGTRLTVL.

V gene TRBV11-2 combines with J gene TRBJ2-1; no reliable D call. The CDR3 has 11 amino acids. In germline, CDR1 is SGHAT, CDR2 FQNNGV. V was cut by 5 bases and J by 8 bases, with 7 bases left in between. The CDR3 region has the DNA TGTGCCAGCAGCCCCCGCCATGAGCAGTTCTTC. Translation gives CASSPRHEQFF.

This chain uses TRBV13 with TRBJ1-5; a weak D match, TRBD1 (5 bases). V shed 3 bases and J shed 2 bases, with 11 bases lying between them. The CDR3 runs 15 residues. Germline V gene lookup returns CDR1 PRHDT and CDR2 FYEKMQ (reference sequence). The CDR3 here is CASSFRAYGNQPQHF. The CDR3, as DNA: TGTGCCAGCAGCTTCAGGGCCTATGGCAATCAGCCCCAGCATTTT. Complete variable domain (other parts from reference TRBV13 and TRBJ1-5): AAGVIQSPRHLIKEKRETATLKCYPIPRHDTVYWYQQGPGQDPQFLISFYEKMQSDKGSIPDRFSAQQFSDYHSELNMSSLELGDSALYFCASSFRAYGNQPQHFGDGTRLSIL.

This rearrangement joins TRBV27 to TRBJ1-2; possibly TRBD1 for D (5 bases). This CDR3 region has 15 residues. Germline CDR1 and CDR2: MNHEY and SMNVEV (reference sequence). The V and J ends lost 3 bases and 4 bases respectively, with 15 bases between them. The CDR3: CASSFLGQVFYGYTF. The CDR3 coding sequence is TGTGCCAGCAGTTTCTTGGGGCAGGTTTTCTATGGCTACACCTTC.

The chain carries TRBV7-3 and TRBJ1-2; D unresolved. CDR1 is SGHTA, CDR2 FQGTGA, per germline. V lost 3 bases to trimming and J lost 2 bases, with 7 bases between them. This CDR3 is 13 amino acids long. CDR3 amino acids: CASSFEGNYGYTF. In nucleotides, the CDR3 is TGTGCCAGCAGCTTCGAGGGCAACTATGGCTACACCTTC.

The chain combines TRBV4-3 with TRBJ1-1, with a possible D match to TRBD1 (5 bases). Germline CDR1 reads LGHNA; CDR2 reads YSLEER. The CDR3 has 17 amino acids. Trimming took off 0 bases at V and 0 bases at J, with 14 bases between the two ends. The CDR3 bases are TGCGCCAGCAGCCAAGATCGAACAGGCGTTATGAACACTGAAGCTTTCTTT. Residues: CASSQDRTGVMNTEAFF.

This clone was recorded a few times. CDR3 DNA sequence: TGTGCCAGCAGCTTCAGCGGGGGGGCTAGCTTGCAGTACTTC. This sequence encodes CASSFSGGASLQYF. The chain uses TRBV11-3 and TRBJ2-7, with 10 bases that match TRBD2. CDR3 length: 14 amino acids. V was clipped by 3 bases and J by 9 bases; unmatched bases: 8. Germline CDR1 SGHNT, CDR2 YENEEA.